This T cell receptor beta chain emerged from a study of T cell responses to AZD1222 COVID-19 vaccine. To note about this clone: Its antigen is undetermined.

Method: immunoSEQ multiplex PCR; TCRdb's copy keeps in-frame clones and lacks some. Altogether 58,000 or so clones are present, around 83% being singletons, with the ten largest covering roughly 6.6%. Study-level points and caveats: Reportedly, nearly half the spike-specific TCRs target unmutated variant regions.

The V segment lost 0 bases and the J segment 2 bases; nucleotides outside the gene matches: 4. CDR3 length: 17 amino acids. Germline V lookup: CDR1 MNHEY, CDR2 SMNVEV (reference sequence). The TCR sequence derives from an adult in good health. Material: peripheral blood, obtained on day 0 of AZD1222 vaccination. The V gene is TRBV27, the J gene TRBJ2-1, with 10 bases aligning to TRBD2. This CDR3 reads CASSLSLAGYTYNEQFF. The CDR3 DNA reads as TGTGCCAGCAGTTTATCACTAGCGGGATATACCTACAATGAGCAGTTCTTC.